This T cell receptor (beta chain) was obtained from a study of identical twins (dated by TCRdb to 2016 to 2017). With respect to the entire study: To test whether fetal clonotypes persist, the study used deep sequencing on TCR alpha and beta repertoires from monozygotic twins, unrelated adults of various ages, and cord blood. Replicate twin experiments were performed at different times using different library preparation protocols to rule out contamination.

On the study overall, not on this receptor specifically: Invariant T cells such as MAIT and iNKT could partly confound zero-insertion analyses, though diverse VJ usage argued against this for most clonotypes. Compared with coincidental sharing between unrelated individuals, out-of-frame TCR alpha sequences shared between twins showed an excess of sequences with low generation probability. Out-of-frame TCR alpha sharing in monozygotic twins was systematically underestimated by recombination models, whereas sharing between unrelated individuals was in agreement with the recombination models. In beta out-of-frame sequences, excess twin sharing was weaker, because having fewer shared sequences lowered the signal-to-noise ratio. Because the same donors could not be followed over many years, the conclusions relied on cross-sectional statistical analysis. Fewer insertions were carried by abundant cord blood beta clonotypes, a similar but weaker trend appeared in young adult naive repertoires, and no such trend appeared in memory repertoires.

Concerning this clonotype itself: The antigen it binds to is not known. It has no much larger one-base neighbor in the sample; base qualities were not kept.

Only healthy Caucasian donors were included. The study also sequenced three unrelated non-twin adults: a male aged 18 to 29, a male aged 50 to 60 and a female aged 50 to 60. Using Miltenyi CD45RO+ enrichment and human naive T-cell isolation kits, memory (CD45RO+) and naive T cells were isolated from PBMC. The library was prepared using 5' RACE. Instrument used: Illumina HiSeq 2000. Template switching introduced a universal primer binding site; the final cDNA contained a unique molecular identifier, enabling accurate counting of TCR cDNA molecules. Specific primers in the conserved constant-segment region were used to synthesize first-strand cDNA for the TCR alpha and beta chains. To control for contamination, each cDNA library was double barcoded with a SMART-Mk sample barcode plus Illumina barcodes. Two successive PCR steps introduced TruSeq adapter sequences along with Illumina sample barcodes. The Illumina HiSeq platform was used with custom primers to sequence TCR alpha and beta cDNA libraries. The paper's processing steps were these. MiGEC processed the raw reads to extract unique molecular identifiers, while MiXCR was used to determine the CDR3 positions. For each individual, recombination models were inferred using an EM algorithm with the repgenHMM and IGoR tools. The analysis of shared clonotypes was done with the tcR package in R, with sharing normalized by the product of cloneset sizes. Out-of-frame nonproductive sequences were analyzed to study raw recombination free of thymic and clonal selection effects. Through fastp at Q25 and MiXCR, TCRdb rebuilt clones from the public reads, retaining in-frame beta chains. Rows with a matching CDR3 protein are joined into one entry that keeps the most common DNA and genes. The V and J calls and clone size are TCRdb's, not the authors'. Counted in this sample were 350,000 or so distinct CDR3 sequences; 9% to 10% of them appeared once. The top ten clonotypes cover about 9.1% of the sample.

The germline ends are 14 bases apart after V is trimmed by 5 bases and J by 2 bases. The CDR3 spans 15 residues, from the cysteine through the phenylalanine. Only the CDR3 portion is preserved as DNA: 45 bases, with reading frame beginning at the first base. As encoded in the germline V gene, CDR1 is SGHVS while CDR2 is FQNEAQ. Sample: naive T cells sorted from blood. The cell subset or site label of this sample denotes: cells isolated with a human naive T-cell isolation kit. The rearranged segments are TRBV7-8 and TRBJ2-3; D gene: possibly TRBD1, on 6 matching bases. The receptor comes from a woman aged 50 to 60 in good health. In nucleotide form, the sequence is TGTGCCAGCAGCCCTGGACAGTTCCTCACAGATACGCAGTATTTT. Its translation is CASSPGQFLTDTQYF.